What follows describes a single TCR beta chain. Its antigen is currently unknown. These data originate in a study of shared clonotypes between healthy human individuals. The study's findings and limits: Clonotypes which were not shared had lower generation probabilities than clonotypes that all four donors shared. Memory subsets generally showed lower estimated richness than naive subsets.

Germline CDR1 reads LNHNV; CDR2 reads YYDKDF (reference sequence). The CDR3 covers 13 residues. Trimming cost V 4 bases and J 4 bases, with 10 bases left between them. Measured with immunoSEQ multiplex PCR; TCRdb has only the in-frame clones, and not every one. Here the sample spans around 2.5 million clones, 80% to 95% being singletons. The clonotype comes from a man younger than 35 in good health. Some clones in this sample may be carry-over from other donors' samples. Source material: naive CD4+ T cells from PBMCs. Subset denoted: CD45RA+ positively selected. The chain combines TRBV15 with TRBJ2-5, with unresolved D. The DNA of the CDR3 is TGTGCCACCAGCACCGGACCCATAGAGACCCAGTACTTC. Translated: CATSTGPIETQYF.